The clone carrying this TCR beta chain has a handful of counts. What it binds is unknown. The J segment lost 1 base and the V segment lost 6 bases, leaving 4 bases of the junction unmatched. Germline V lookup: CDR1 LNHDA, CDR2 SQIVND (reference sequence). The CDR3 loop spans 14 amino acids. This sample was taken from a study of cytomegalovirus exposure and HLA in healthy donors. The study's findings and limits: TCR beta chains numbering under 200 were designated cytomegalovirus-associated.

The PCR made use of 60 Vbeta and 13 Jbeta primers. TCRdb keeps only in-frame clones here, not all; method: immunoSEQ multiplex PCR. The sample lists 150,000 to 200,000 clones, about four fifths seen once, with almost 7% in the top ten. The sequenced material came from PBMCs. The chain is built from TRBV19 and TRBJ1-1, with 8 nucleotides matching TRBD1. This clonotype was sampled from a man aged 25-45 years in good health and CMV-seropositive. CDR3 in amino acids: CASRTGEGNTEAFF. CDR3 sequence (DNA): TGTGCCAGTAGGACAGGGGAGGGGAACACTGAAGCTTTCTTT. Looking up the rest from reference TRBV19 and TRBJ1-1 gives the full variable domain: DGGITQSPKYLFRKEGQNVTLSCEQNLNHDAMYWYRQDPGQGLRLIYYSQIVNDFQKGDIAEGYSVSREKKESFPLTVTSAQKNPTAFYLCASRTGEGNTEAFFGQGTRLTVV.